Listed here are 15 T cell receptor beta chains from one sample, sequenced in a study of blood T cell repertoires in COVID-19. The assay was immunoSEQ multiplex PCR, and TCRdb's table has in-frame clones only and misses some. The repertoire consists of 150,000 to 200,000 clones, with around 88% occurring once and the leading ten covering roughly 8.7%. The sample taken for sequencing was PBMCs or T cells enriched from blood (not recorded which). The origin of the receptors is a woman in her twenties or thirties who had recovered from COVID-19.

This clone was picked up one time. V is TRBV3-1 (or the pseudogene TRBV3-2) and J is TRBJ2-1, with 11 bases that match TRBD2. The CDR3 is 15 residues long. Germline values: CDR1 LGHDT, CDR2 YNNKEL (reference sequence). Trimming removed 3 bases from V and 10 bases from J; junction bases left unmatched: 8. The chain's CDR3 is CASSHVLAGAPEQFF. The CDR3 DNA follows: TGTGCCAGCAGCCACGTACTAGCGGGAGCCCCGGAGCAGTTCTTC.

The rearrangement links TRBV5-1 to TRBJ2-2, with 14 bases fitting TRBD2. J lost 7 bases, V lost 4 bases, and 6 bases had no gene match. CDR3 length: 16 residues. CDR1 is SGHRS, CDR2 YFSETQ, per germline. The CDR3 spells CASSQTSGRANGELFF. As DNA, the CDR3 is TGCGCCAGCAGCCAGACTAGCGGGAGGGCCAACGGGGAGCTGTTTTTT.

This chain joins TRBV10-2 and TRBJ2-7, with D perhaps TRBD1 (6 bases). The CDR3 sequence is 14 residues long. Looked up from germline, CDR1 is WSHSY and CDR2 is SAAADI. Trimming shortened V by 3 bases and J by 3 bases, and 12 bases separated the two germline ends. CDR3 DNA sequence: TGCGCCAGCAGTGAATCAGGGGTTAACTACGAGCAGTACTTC. Its protein is CASSESGVNYEQYF.

The chain couples TRBV6-5 to TRBJ1-2, with D hard to call. The CDR3 totals 15 residues. V lost 1 base to trimming and J lost 7 bases, with 16 bases between them. Per the germline V gene, CDR1 is MNHEY and CDR2 is SVGAGI. CDR3 coding DNA: TGTGCCAGCAGTTACTTCGGCGGAGCTGGCGGTGGCTACACCTTC. Its translation is CASSYFGGAGGGYTF.

CDR3 in DNA: TGTGCCAGCAGTTCGCCGGGACTAGCGGGAGCAGATACGCAGTATTTT. Amino acids: CASSSPGLAGADTQYF. This chain links TRBV7-2 with TRBJ2-3; 14 bases agree with TRBD2. Germline CDR1 and CDR2: SGHTA and FQGNSA. CDR3 length: 16 amino acids. The junction had 6 bases not matched to a gene; V was cut back by 6 bases and J by 4 bases. The full variable domain, rest sourced from reference TRBV7-2 and TRBJ2-3, is GAGVSQSPSNKVTEKGKDVELRCDPISGHTALYWYRQSLGQGLEFLIYFQGNSAPDKSGLPSDRFSAERTGGSVSTLTIQRTQQEDSAVYLCASSSPGLAGADTQYFGPGTRLTVL.

The chain links TRBV24-1 to TRBJ2-3, with D possibly matching TRBD2 (6 bases). Germline-derived CDR1 and CDR2 are KGHDR and SFDVKD. V lost 12 bases and J 0 bases, leaving 12 bases between the germline ends. CDR3 size: 13 residues. The CDR3: CASRDSSTDTQYF. The CDR3, as DNA: TGTGCCTCCCGGGACTCTAGCACAGATACGCAGTATTTT.

DNA of the CDR3: TGTGCCAGTAGTTCAAGACAGATCTCCAATCAGCCCCAGCATTTT. This encodes CASSSRQISNQPQHF. The chain joins TRBV19 to TRBJ1-5; D is possibly TRBD1 (5 bases). Germline loops: CDR1 LNHDA, CDR2 SQIVND (reference sequence). Trimming took off 5 bases at V and 3 bases at J, with 14 bases between the two ends. This CDR3 is built from 15 residues. The entire variable domain, with the rest obtained from reference TRBV19 and TRBJ1-5, is as follows: DGGITQSPKYLFRKEGQNVTLSCEQNLNHDAMYWYRQDPGQGLRLIYYSQIVNDFQKGDIAEGYSVSREKKESFPLTVTSAQKNPTAFYLCASSSRQISNQPQHFGDGTRLSIL.

On this clone itself: The junction differs from germline at one of its ends, possibly a read error. The V call is TRBV24-1, the J call TRBJ1-2, with 9 positions matching TRBD1. CDR1 is KGHDR and CDR2 is SFDVKD in the germline V gene. The CDR3 contains 14 residues. The CDR3 nucleotides are TGTGCCACCAGTGATTTTCCCGGGACAGGGATTCGTTCCTTC. Its translation: CATSDFPGTGIRSF.

V is TRBV7-2 and J is TRBJ2-3, with D uncertain. The CDR3 runs 16 residues. Germline V gene sequence: CDR1 SGHTA, CDR2 FQGNSA. Trimming left V 2 bases short and J 2 bases short, with 14 bases between. The DNA of the CDR3 is TGTGCCAGCAGCTTAATTACTTCGAGCTTCACAGATACGCAGTATTTT. Amino acid sequence: CASSLITSSFTDTQYF.

The chain recombines TRBV5-1 with TRBJ1-4; D remains unclear. V gave up 2 bases and J gave up 7 bases, with 6 bases separating them. The CDR3 has 12 residues. Germline CDR1 reads SGHRS; CDR2 reads YFSETQ. Here the CDR3 DNA reads TGCGCCAGCAGCTTCTTCGGTGAAAAACTGTTTTTT. Its protein is CASSFFGEKLFF.

This chain joins TRBV10-3 and TRBJ2-7, with 9 bases that match TRBD1. CDR3 size: 13 residues. The J segment lost 4 bases and the V segment lost 11 bases, leaving 9 bases of the junction unmatched. CDR1 is ENHRY and CDR2 is SYGVKD in the germline V gene. The chain's CDR3 is CAAGQGRMYEQYF. The CDR3 DNA is TGTGCCGCCGGACAGGGGAGGATGTACGAGCAGTACTTC.

The chain couples TRBV5-1 to TRBJ2-7; 11 bases map to TRBD2. Germline values: CDR1 SGHRS, CDR2 YFSETQ. Trimming at V came to 3 bases and at J to 5 bases, leaving 7 bases not matched to a gene. This CDR3 region has 15 residues. The CDR3 region is CASSSTSGSRNEQYF. DNA of the CDR3: TGCGCCAGCAGCTCAACTAGCGGGAGCCGTAACGAGCAGTACTTC. Drawing the rest from reference TRBV5-1 and TRBJ2-7, the complete variable domain is KAGVTQTPRYLIKTRGQQVTLSCSPISGHRSVSWYQQTPGQGLQFLFEYFSETQRNKGNFPGRFSGRQFSNSRSEMNVSTLELGDSALYLCASSSTSGSRNEQYFGPGTRLTVT.

The genes are TRBV5-4 and TRBJ2-2, with D maybe TRBD2 (6 bases). The CDR3 extends over 12 amino acids. Trimming cost V 6 bases and J 5 bases, with 8 bases left between them. Germline loops: CDR1 SGHNT, CDR2 YYREEE (reference sequence). The CDR3, as DNA: TGTGCCAGCAATGGGGGGACCGGGGAGCTGTTTTTT. Its translation is CASNGGTGELFF.

The J gene is TRBJ1-1, the V gene TRBV4-1; 8 positions match TRBD1. V dropped 6 bases and J dropped 5; count of bases not matched to a gene: 8. This CDR3 spans 14 amino acids. Germline CDR1 MGHRA, CDR2 YSYEKL. CDR3 DNA sequence: TGCGCCAGCAGACCACAGGGGGTAGGGACTGAAGCTTTCTTT. This translates into CASRPQGVGTEAFF.

This clone was seen only once. The V call is TRBV19, the J call TRBJ2-5; 9 bases line up with TRBD1. The V and J ends lost 3 bases and 3 bases, in that order; junction bases with no gene match: 5. Germline loops: CDR1 LNHDA, CDR2 SQIVND (reference sequence). The CDR3 spans 15 residues. The DNA for the CDR3 is TGTGCCAGTAGTATTCGGGACAGGGAAGAAGAGACCCAGTACTTC. It translates to CASSIRDREEETQYF.